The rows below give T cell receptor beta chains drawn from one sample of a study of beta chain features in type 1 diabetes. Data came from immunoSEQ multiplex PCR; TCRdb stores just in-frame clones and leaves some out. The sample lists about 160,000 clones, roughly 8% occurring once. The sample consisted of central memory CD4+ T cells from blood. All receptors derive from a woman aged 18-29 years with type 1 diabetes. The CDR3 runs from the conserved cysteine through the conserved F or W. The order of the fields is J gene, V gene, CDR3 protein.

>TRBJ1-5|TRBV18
CASSPTGLNNQPQHF
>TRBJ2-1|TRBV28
CASTRDRASYNEQFF
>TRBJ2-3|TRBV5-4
CASRPPGAADTQYF
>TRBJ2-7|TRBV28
CASSWDRGAYEQYF
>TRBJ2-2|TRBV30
CAWSRTSGTVAGELFF
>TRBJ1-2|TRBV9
CASSVEGRGPGYTF
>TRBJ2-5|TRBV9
CASSVGGVEETQYF
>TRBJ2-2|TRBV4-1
CASSHNIIDVVTGELFF
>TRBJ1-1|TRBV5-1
CASSLEGAKAEAFF
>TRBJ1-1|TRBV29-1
CSAHANTEAFF
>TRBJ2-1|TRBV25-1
CASSLRGGSNNEQFF
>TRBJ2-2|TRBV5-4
CASRKDRGNTGELFF
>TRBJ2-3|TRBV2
CASSRGVTDTQYF
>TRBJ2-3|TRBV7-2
CASSLGPGGSEDTQYF
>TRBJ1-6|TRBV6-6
CASSYSGGDSPLHF
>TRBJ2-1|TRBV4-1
CASSQALAGYNEQFF
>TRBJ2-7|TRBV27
CASSLGAGASYEQYF
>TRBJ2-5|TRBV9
CASSEPGLAGRETQYF
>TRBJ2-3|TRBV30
CAWSLRLAGAKDTQYF
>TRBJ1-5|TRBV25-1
CASSVDSYQPQHF
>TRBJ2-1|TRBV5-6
CASSPPTSGRGEQFF
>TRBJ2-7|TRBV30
CAWRRDTYEQYF
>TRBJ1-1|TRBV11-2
CASSLTGWDTEAFF
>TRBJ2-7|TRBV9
CASSVDPAGGFEQYF
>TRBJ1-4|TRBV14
CASSRTQGSLTKLFF
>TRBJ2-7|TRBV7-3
CASSLGTSGSYEQYF
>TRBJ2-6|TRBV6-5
CASSPFPGANVLTF
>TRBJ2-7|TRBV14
CASSQDSPSLLYEQYF
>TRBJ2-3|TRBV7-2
CASSSGTGVPDTQYF
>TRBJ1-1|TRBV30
CARSTGMNTEAFF
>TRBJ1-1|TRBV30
CAWRRGGTEAFF
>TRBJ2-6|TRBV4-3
CASSQEGQTSGANVLTF
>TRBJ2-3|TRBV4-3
CASSQDRQGTDTQYF
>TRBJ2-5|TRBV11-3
CASSSSSGTGGSQYF
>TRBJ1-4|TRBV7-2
CASSLVQGGEKLFF
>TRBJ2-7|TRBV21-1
CASSKVGRNVEQYF
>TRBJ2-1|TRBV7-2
CASSRGSGQGNEQFF
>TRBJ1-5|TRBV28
CASSPGGQGGNQPQHF
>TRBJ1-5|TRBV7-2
CASSLAQGMGQPQHF
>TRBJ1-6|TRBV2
CASSETAGRSPLHF
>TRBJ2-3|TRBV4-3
CASSQWRSGVRYF
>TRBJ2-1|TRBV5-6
CASTRGSYNEQFF
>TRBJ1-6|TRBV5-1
CASSFLRQGEDSPLHF
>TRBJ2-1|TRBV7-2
CASSWGRDEQFF
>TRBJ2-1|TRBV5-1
CASSLFLGQGNEQFF
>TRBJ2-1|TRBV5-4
CASSLGGRENNEQFF
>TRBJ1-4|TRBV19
CASGVGTNEKLFF
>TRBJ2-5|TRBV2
CASSRAGGEETQYF
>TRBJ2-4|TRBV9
CASSVSGLSKNIQYF
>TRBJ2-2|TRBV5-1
CASSLRAGTGSLGELFF
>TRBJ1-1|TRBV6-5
CASTQPRETTEAFF
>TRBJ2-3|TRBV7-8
CASSPLGNTDTQYF
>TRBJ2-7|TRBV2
CASTGQTGPYEQYF
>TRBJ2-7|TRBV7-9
CASSPAGYSYEQYF